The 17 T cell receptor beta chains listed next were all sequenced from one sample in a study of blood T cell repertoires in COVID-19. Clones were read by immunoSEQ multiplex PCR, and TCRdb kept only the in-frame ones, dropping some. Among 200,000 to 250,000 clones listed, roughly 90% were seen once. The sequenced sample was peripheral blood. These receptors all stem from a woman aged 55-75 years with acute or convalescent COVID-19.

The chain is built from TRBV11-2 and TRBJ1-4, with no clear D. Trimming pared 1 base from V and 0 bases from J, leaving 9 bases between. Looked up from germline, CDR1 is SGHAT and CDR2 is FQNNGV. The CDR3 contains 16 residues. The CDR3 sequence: CASSLGQAATNEKLFF. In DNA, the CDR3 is TGTGCCAGCAGCTTAGGTCAGGCCGCAACTAATGAAAAACTGTTTTTT.

CDR3 in amino acids: CASNLGGARNSPLHF. CDR3 DNA sequence: TGTGCCAGCAATCTCGGAGGGGCACGGAATTCACCCCTCCACTTT. This chain joins TRBV28 and TRBJ1-6; maybe TRBD1 (5 bases). Germline loops: CDR1 MDHEN, CDR2 SYDVKM. The V end lost 7 bases, the J end lost 7 bases, and 17 bases lay between the germline ends. The CDR3 loop spans 15 amino acids.

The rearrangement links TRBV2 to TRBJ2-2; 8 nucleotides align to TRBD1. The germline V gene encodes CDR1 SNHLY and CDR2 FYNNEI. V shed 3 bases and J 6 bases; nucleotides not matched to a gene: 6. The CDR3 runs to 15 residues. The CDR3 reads CASSDRGQTSGELFF. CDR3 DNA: TGTGCCAGCAGTGACAGGGGGCAGACATCCGGGGAGCTGTTTTTT.

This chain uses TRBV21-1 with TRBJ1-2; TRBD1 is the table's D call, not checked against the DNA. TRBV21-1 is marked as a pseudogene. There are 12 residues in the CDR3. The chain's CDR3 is CASSSSVNGYTF. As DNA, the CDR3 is TGTGCCAGCAGCAGCAGTGTGAATGGCTACACCTTC.

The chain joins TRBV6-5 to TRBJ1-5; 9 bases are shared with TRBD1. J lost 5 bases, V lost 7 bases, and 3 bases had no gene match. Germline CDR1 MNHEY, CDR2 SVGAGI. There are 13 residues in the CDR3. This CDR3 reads CASIGQGYQPQHF. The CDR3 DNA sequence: TGTGCCAGCATTGGACAGGGGTATCAGCCCCAGCATTTT.

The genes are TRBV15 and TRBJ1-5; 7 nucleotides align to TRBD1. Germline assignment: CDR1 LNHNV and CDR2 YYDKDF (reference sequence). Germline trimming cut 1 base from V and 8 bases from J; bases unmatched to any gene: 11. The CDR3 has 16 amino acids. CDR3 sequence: CATSRAQGGSSKPQHF. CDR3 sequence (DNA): TGTGCCACCAGCAGAGCTCAGGGGGGATCAAGCAAGCCCCAGCATTTT.

CDR3 nucleotides: TGTGCCAGCATCTATACTAGCGGGAGGATGGATGAGCAGTTCTTC. Protein sequence: CASIYTSGRMDEQFF. The chain recombines TRBV5-5 with TRBJ2-1, with TRBD2 identical over 12 bases. In germline, CDR1 is SGHKS, CDR2 YYEKEE (reference sequence). This CDR3 has 15 amino acids. The V and J ends lost 6 bases and 8 bases, in that order; junction bases with no gene match: 9.

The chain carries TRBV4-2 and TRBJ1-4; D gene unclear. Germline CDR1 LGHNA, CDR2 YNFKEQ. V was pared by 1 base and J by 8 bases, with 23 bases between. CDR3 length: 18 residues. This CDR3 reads CASSQGREAIGPQEKLFF. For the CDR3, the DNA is TGTGCCAGCAGCCAAGGTCGGGAGGCGATCGGCCCGCAGGAAAAACTGTTTTTT.

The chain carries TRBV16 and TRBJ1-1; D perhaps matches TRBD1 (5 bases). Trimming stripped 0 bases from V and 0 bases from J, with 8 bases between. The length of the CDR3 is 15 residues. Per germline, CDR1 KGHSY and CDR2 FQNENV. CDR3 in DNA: TGTGCCAGCAGCCAATCCAGGGTCATGAACACTGAAGCTTTCTTT. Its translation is CASSQSRVMNTEAFF.

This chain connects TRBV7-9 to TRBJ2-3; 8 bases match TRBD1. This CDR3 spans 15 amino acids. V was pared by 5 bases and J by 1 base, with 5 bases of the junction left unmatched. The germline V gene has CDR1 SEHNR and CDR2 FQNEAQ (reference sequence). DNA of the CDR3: TGTGCCAGCAGCGAACAGGGGGGTGGCACAGATACGCAGTATTTT. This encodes CASSEQGGGTDTQYF.

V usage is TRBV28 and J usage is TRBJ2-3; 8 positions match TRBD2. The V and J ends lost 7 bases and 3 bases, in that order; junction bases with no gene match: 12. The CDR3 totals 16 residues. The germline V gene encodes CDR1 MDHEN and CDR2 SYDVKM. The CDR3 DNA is TGTGCCAGCACCAAACGGGGGGGGCCCAGGACAGATACGCAGTATTTT. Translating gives CASTKRGGPRTDTQYF.

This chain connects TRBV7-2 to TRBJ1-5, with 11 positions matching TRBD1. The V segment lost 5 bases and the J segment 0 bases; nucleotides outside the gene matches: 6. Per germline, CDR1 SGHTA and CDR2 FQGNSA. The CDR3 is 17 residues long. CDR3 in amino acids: CASSPRTGGYSNQPQHF. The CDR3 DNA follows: TGTGCCAGCAGCCCGAGGACAGGGGGCTATAGCAATCAGCCCCAGCATTTT. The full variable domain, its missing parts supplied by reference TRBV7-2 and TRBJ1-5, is GAGVSQSPSNKVTEKGKDVELRCDPISGHTALYWYRQSLGQGLEFLIYFQGNSAPDKSGLPSDRFSAERTGGSVSTLTIQRTQQEDSAVYLCASSPRTGGYSNQPQHFGDGTRLSIL.

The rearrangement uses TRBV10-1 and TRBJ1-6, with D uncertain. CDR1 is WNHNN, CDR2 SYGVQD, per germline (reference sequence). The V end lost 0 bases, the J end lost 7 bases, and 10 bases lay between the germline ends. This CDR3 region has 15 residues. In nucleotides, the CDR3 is TGCGCCAGCAGTGAGTCCGTGGGAGTAAATTCACCCCTCCACTTT. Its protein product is CASSESVGVNSPLHF.

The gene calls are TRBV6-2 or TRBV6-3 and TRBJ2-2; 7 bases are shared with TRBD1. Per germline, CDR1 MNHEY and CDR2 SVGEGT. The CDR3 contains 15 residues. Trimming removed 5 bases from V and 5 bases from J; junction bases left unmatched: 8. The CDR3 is CASSAPGGTTGELFF. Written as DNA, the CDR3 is TGTGCCAGCAGTGCCCCAGGGGGAACTACCGGGGAGCTGTTTTTT.

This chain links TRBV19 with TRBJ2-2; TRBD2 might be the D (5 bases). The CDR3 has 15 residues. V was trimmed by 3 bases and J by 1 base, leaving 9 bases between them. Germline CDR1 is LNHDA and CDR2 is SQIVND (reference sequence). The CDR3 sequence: CASSIWSGNTGELFF. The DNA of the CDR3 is TGTGCCAGTAGTATTTGGAGCGGGAACACCGGGGAGCTGTTTTTT.

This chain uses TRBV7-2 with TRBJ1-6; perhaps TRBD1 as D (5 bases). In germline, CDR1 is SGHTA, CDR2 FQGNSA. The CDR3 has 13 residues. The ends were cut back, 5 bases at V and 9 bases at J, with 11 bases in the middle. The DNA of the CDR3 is TGTGCCAGCAGCCTAAGGAGGGGTTCACCCCTCCACTTT. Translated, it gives CASSLRRGSPLHF.

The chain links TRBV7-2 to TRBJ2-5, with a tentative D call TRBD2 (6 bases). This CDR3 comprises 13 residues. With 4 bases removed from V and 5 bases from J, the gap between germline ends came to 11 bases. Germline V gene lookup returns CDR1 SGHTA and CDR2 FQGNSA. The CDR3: CASSWDSVETQYF. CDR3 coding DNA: TGTGCCAGCAGCTGGGACTCCGTGGAGACCCAGTACTTC.